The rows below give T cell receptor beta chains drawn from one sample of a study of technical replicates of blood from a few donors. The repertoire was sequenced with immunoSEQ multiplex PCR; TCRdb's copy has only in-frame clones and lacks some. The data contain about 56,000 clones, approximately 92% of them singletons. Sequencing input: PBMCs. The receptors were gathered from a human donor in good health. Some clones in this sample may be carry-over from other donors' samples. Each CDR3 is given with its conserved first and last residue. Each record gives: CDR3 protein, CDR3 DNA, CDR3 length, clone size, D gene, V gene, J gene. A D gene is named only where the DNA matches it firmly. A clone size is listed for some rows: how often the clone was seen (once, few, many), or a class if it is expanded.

cdr3_aa: CASSKLNSGGATGELFF; cdr3_nt: TGTGCCAGCAGCAAACTTAATAGCGGGGGGGCTACCGGGGAGCTGTTTTTT; cdr3_length: 17; clone_size: -; d_call: TRBD2; v_call: TRBV5-4; j_call: TRBJ2-2
cdr3_aa: CASSSGLETQYF; cdr3_nt: TGCGCCAGCAGCTCCGGACTGGAGACCCAGTACTTC; cdr3_length: 12; clone_size: -; d_call: -; v_call: TRBV5-1; j_call: TRBJ2-5
cdr3_aa: CASRRDAYEQYF; cdr3_nt: TGTGCCAGCAGGCGGGACGCCTACGAGCAGTACTTC; cdr3_length: 12; clone_size: -; d_call: -; v_call: TRBV2; j_call: TRBJ2-7
cdr3_aa: CAISPGQGALGYTF; cdr3_nt: TGTGCCATCAGCCCGGGACAGGGGGCGCTTGGCTACACCTTC; cdr3_length: 14; clone_size: -; d_call: TRBD1; v_call: TRBV10-3; j_call: TRBJ1-2
cdr3_aa: CASSLGVGGYTDTQYF; cdr3_nt: TGCGCCAGCAGCTTGGGCGTTGGCGGGTACACAGATACGCAGTATTTT; cdr3_length: 16; clone_size: -; d_call: -; v_call: TRBV5-1; j_call: TRBJ2-3
cdr3_aa: CAIRTIRGSEQFF; cdr3_nt: TGTGCCATCAGAACTATCAGGGGTTCTGAGCAGTTCTTC; cdr3_length: 13; clone_size: -; d_call: -; v_call: TRBV10-3; j_call: TRBJ2-1
cdr3_aa: CASSLGVGGDYGYTF; cdr3_nt: TGTGCCAGCAGCCTCGGGGTTGGGGGCGACTATGGCTACACCTTC; cdr3_length: 15; clone_size: once; d_call: -; v_call: TRBV5-6; j_call: TRBJ1-2
cdr3_aa: CATTRQVNEKLFF; cdr3_nt: TGTGCCACCACAAGACAGGTTAATGAAAAACTGTTTTTT; cdr3_length: 13; clone_size: -; d_call: -; v_call: TRBV6-1; j_call: TRBJ1-4
cdr3_aa: CACGSMNTEAFF; cdr3_nt: TGTGCCTGCGGGAGCATGAACACTGAAGCTTTCTTT; cdr3_length: 12; clone_size: -; d_call: -; v_call: TRBV30; j_call: TRBJ1-1
cdr3_aa: CASSFYLAGKPEQYF; cdr3_nt: TGTGCCAGCAGCTTCTATCTAGCGGGCAAACCAGAGCAGTACTTC; cdr3_length: 15; clone_size: -; d_call: TRBD2; v_call: TRBV11-2; j_call: TRBJ2-7
cdr3_aa: CAISEVRGGDNSPLHF; cdr3_nt: TGTGCCATCAGTGAGGTGCGAGGAGGGGATAATTCACCCCTCCACTTT; cdr3_length: 16; clone_size: -; d_call: -; v_call: TRBV10-3; j_call: TRBJ1-6
cdr3_aa: CASSQDRAGGRICTDTQYF; cdr3_nt: TGTGCCAGCAGCCAAGATAGGGCAGGGGGCCGGATATGCACAGATACGCAGTATTTT; cdr3_length: 19; clone_size: -; d_call: TRBD1; v_call: TRBV4-2; j_call: TRBJ2-3
cdr3_aa: CASSLGLAGNNEQFF; cdr3_nt: TGTGCCAGCAGCTTAGGACTAGCGGGCAACAATGAGCAGTTCTTC; cdr3_length: 15; clone_size: -; d_call: TRBD2; v_call: TRBV7-2; j_call: TRBJ2-1
cdr3_aa: CASSQDLRGDNGYTF; cdr3_nt: TGCGCCAGCAGCCAAGATCTTCGGGGGGACAATGGCTACACCTTC; cdr3_length: 15; clone_size: -; d_call: -; v_call: TRBV4-3; j_call: TRBJ1-2
cdr3_aa: CASSSGGSNYGYTF; cdr3_nt: TGCGCCAGCAGTTCAGGGGGCTCTAACTATGGCTACACCTTC; cdr3_length: 14; clone_size: -; d_call: TRBD1; v_call: TRBV5-1; j_call: TRBJ1-2
cdr3_aa: CASGLAGVDEQFF; cdr3_nt: TGTGCCAGTGGACTAGCGGGGGTGGATGAGCAGTTCTTC; cdr3_length: 13; clone_size: -; d_call: TRBD2; v_call: TRBV11-3; j_call: TRBJ2-1